The 2 T cell receptor beta chains below all came from one sample that was sequenced in a study of cytomegalovirus exposure and HLA in healthy donors. The PCR made use of 60 Vbeta and 13 Jbeta primers. Profiled with immunoSEQ multiplex PCR; TCRdb holds only in-frame clones, not every one. The sample records about 200,000 clones, 12% being singletons. The sample was PBMCs. The receptors were sampled from a man aged 45-60 years in good health and CMV-seropositive.

V usage is TRBV7-2 and J usage is TRBJ2-3; TRBD2 agrees at 8 bases. The CDR3 consists of 16 residues. V shed 5 bases and J 6 bases; nucleotides not matched to a gene: 13. Looked up from germline, CDR1 is SGHTA and CDR2 is FQGNSA. In DNA form, the CDR3 reads TGTGCCAGCAGCACCCGAGGGCGGGGGGCGGAGGATACGCAGTATTTT. It specifies CASSTRGRGAEDTQYF. The full variable domain, completed using reference TRBV7-2 and TRBJ2-3, is GAGVSQSPSNKVTEKGKDVELRCDPISGHTALYWYRQSLGQGLEFLIYFQGNSAPDKSGLPSDRFSAERTGGSVSTLTIQRTQQEDSAVYLCASSTRGRGAEDTQYFGPGTRLTVL.

This clone was counted only a few times. V gene TRBV5-4 combines with J gene TRBJ1-2, with 7 positions matching TRBD1. The germline gives CDR1 SGHNT, CDR2 YYREEE (reference sequence). The CDR3 covers 15 residues. With V trimmed by 3 bases and J by 2 bases, 7 bases remained unmatched. CDR3 nucleotides: TGTGCCAGCAGCTCACCGGGACAGAGCAACTATGGCTACACCTTC. It yields the protein CASSSPGQSNYGYTF.